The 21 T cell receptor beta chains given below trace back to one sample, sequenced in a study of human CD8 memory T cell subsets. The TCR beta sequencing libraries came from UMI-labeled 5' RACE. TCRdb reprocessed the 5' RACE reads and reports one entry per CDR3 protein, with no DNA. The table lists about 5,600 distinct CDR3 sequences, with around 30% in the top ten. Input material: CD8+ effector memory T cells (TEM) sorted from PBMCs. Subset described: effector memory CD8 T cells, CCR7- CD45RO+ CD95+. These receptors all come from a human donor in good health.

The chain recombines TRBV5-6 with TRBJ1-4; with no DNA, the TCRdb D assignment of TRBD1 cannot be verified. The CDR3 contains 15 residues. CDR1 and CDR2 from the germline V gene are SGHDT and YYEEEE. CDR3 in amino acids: CASSSMDSTDEKLFF.

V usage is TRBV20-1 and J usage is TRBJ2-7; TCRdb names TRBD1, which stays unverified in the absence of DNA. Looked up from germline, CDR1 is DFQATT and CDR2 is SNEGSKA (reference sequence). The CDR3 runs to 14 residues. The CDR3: CSATPVGQGYEQYF.

Here the CDR3 reads CASSPTSGKETQYF. J is TRBJ2-5 and V is TRBV3-1; TCRdb's D gene call, TRBD2, goes unchecked for lack of DNA. CDR3 length equals 14 residues. Germline V gene lookup returns CDR1 LGHDT and CDR2 YNNKEL (reference sequence).

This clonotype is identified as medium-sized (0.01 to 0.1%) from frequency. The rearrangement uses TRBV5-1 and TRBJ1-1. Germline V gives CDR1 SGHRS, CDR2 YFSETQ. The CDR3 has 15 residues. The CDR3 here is CASSHPREGNTEAFF.

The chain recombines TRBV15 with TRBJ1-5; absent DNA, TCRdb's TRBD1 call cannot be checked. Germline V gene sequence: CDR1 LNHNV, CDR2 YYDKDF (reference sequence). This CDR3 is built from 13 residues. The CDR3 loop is CATSRVRGEPQHF.

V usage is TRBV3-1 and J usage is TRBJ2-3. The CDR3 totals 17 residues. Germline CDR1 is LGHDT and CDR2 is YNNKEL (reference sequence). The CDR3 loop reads CASSPTRQGGRTDTQYF.

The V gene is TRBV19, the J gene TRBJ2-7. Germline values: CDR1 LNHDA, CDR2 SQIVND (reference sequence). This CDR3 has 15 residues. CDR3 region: CASSIATGGSYEQYF.

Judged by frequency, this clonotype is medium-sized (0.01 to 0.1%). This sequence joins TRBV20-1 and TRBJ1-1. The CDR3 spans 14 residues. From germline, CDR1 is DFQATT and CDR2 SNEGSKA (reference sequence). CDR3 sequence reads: CSADHLTKGTEAFF.

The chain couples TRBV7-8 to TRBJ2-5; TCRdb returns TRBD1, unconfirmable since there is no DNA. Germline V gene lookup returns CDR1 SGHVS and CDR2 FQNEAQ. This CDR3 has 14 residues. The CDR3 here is CASSPLTGSKTQYF.

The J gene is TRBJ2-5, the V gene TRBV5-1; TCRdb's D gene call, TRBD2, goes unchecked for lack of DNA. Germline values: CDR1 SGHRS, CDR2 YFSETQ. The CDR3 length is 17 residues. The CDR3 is CASSLDWGTRAQRTQYF.

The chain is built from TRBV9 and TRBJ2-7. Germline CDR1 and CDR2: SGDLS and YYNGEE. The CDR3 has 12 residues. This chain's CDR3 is CASSVDGGEQYF.

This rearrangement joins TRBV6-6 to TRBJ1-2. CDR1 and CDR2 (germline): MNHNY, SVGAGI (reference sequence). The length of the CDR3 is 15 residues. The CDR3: CASSPSAQALYGYTF.

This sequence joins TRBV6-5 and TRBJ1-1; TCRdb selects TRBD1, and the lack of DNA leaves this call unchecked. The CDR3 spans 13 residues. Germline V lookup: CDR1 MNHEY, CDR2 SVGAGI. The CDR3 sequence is CASKTDRGTEAFF.

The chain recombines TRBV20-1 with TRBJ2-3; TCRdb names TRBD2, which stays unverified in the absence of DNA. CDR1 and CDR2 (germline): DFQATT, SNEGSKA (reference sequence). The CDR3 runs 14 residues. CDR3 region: CSARTSGSQYTQYF.

CDR3 residues: CASSSAGGPWNEQYF. The gene calls are TRBV27 and TRBJ2-7; the D call from TCRdb, TRBD2, cannot be confirmed without DNA. Germline CDR1 MNHEY, CDR2 SMNVEV (reference sequence). This CDR3 contains 15 residues.

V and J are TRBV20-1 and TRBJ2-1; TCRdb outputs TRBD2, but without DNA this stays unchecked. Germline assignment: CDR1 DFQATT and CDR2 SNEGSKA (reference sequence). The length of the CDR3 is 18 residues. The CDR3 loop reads CSAEGTSGGAMVDNEQFF.

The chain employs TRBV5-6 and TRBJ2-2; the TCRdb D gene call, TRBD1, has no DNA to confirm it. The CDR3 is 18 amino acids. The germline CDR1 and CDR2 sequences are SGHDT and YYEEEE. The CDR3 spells CASSSGQGYIEFPGELFF. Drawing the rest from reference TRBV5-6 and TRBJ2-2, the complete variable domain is DAGVTQSPTHLIKTRGQQVTLRCSPKSGHDTVSWYQQALGQGPQFIFQYYEEEERQRGNFPDRFSGHQFPNYSSELNVNALLLGDSALYLCASSSGQGYIEFPGELFFGEGSRLTVL.

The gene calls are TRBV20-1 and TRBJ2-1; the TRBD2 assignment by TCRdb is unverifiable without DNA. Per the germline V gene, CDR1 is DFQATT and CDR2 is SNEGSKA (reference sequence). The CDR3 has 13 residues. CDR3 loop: CSAGEREYNEQFF.

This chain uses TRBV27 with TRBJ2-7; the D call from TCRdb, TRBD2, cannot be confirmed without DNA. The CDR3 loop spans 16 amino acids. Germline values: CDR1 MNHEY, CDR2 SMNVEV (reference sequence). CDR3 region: CASSPLAGGYSYEQYF.

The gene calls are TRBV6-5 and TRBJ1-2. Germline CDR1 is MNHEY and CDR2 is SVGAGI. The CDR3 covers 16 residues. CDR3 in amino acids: CASSYSYSETAYGYTF.

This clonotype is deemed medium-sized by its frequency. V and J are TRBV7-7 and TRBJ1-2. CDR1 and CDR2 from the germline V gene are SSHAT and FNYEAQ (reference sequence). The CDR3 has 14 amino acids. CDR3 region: CASSLVVLHYGYTF.